The rows below give T cell receptor beta chains drawn from one sample of a study of human T cells and chemical hapten exposure. Each CDR3 protein is one row after TCRdb ran MiXCR on the RACE reads. The sample lists 180,000 or so distinct CDR3 sequences; around 30% were seen once. Specimen: whole blood, collected in connection with sensitization to the hapten diphenylcyclopropenone (DPC). These receptors were obtained from a woman younger than 45 with alopecia areata. Some clones in this sample may be carry-over from other donors' samples. CDR3s include the opening cysteine and the closing phenylalanine or tryptophan. The D gene is left open where the match is weak. Clone sizes are given selectively: once, few, many, or a class where the clone is expanded.

>many|TRBV20-1|TRBJ1-1|-
CSARRAGDEAFF
TGCAGTGCGAGACGAGCGGGGGATGAAGCTTTCTTT
>few|TRBV7-6|TRBJ2-1|-
CASSLAPHQRRGSGGPYNEQFF
TGTGCCAGCAGCTTAGCCCCCCATCAGCGGAGGGGTAGTGGGGGTCCCTACAATGAGCAGTTCTTC
>few|TRBV14|TRBJ2-3|-
CASSQRNADTQYF
TGTGCCAGCAGCCAGCGGAATGCAGATACGCAGTATTTT
>-|TRBV20-1|TRBJ2-3|TRBD2
CSASQGGSTDTQYF
TGCAGTGCTAGTCAGGGAGGGAGCACAGATACGCAGTATTTT
>once|TRBV28|TRBJ2-7|TRBD1
CASTLTGPGQGASEQYF
TGTGCCAGCACCTTGACCGGACCGGGACAGGGCGCGAGCGAGCAGTACTTC
>-|TRBV5-6|TRBJ1-6|-
CASSSGRASTLHF
TGTGCCAGCAGCTCCGGACGGGCATCGACCCTCCACTTT
>-|TRBV5-1|TRBJ2-7|-
CASSSPTGNIYEQYF
TGCGCCAGCAGCTCTCCTACCGGGAACATCTACGAGCAGTACTTC
>few|TRBV20-1|TRBJ2-6|TRBD1
CSAKGQGMASGANVLTF
TGCAGTGCAAAAGGACAGGGTATGGCCTCTGGGGCCAACGTCCTGACTTTC
>-|TRBV28|TRBJ1-4|-
CASSGTLPTNEKLFF
TGTGCCAGCAGTGGGACGCTCCCAACTAATGAAAAACTGTTTTTT
>few|TRBV5-6|TRBJ2-2|-
CASSLMGVNTGELFF
TGTGCCAGCAGCTTAATGGGGGTAAACACCGGGGAGCTGTTTTTT
>few|TRBV7-2|TRBJ2-7|TRBD1
CASSRQGAYEQYF
TGTGCCAGCAGCCGACAGGGAGCCTACGAGCAGTACTTC
>few|TRBV27|TRBJ2-7|-
CASSYTGSGVEQYF
TGTGCCAGCTCCTACACGGGGTCTGGAGTCGAGCAGTACTTC
>few|TRBV19|TRBJ2-1|-
CASSFPPAVSSYNEQFF
TGTGCCAGTAGTTTCCCGCCGGCAGTCAGCTCCTACAATGAGCAGTTCTTC
>few|TRBV5-1|TRBJ1-3|-
CASSLSGGVNTIYF
TGCGCCAGCAGCTTGAGTGGGGGCGTGAACACCATATATTTT
>many|TRBV6-2/TRBV6-3|TRBJ1-1|-
CASSTPFGLLNTEAFF
TGTGCCAGCAGTACCCCGTTTGGGCTACTGAACACTGAAGCTTTCTTT
>few|TRBV6-5|TRBJ2-1|TRBD1
CASSLWTGVGGEQFF
TGTGCCAGCAGTTTGTGGACAGGGGTTGGCGGTGAGCAGTTCTTC
>few|TRBV28|TRBJ1-5|-
CASSLSRINQPQHF
TGTGCCAGCAGTTTATCCCGGATCAATCAGCCCCAGCATTTT
>few|TRBV28|TRBJ1-5|-
CASTQVYSNQPQHF
TGTGCCAGCACTCAAGTTTATAGCAATCAGCCCCAGCATTTT
>-|TRBV20-1|TRBJ1-1|-
CSASLMGVPNTEAFF
TGCAGTGCTAGTCTGATGGGGGTCCCCAACACTGAAGCTTTCTTT
>-|TRBV9|TRBJ2-7|-
CASSVKGGHEQYF
TGTGCCAGCAGCGTAAAAGGAGGCCACGAGCAGTACTTC
>-|TRBV7-9|TRBJ1-4|-
CASSRGGRGEKLFF
TGTGCCAGCAGCCGAGGTGGCCGGGGAGAAAAACTGTTTTTT
>-|TRBV28|TRBJ2-6|-
CASRDSQVPGANVLTF
TGTGCCAGCAGGGACAGCCAGGTCCCCGGGGCCAACGTCCTGACTTTC
>-|TRBV20-1|TRBJ2-1|TRBD1
CSAIRDRGLNEQFF
TGCAGTGCTATCCGGGACAGGGGACTTAATGAGCAGTTCTTC
>-|TRBV20-1|TRBJ2-2|TRBD2
CSARDPRTSGSVIGELFF
TGCAGTGCTAGAGACCCACGGACTAGCGGGAGTGTCATCGGGGAGCTGTTTTTT
>-|TRBV7-3|TRBJ2-5|-
CASSPSSAQETQYF
TGTGCCAGCAGCCCTAGCTCCGCACAAGAGACCCAGTACTTC
>few|TRBV15|TRBJ2-1|TRBD1
CATSDRASQDNEQFF
TGTGCCACCAGCGACAGGGCCTCACAGGACAATGAGCAGTTCTTC
>-|TRBV10-3|TRBJ2-3|-
CAISAGGTDTQYF
TGTGCCATCAGTGCCGGTGGCACAGATACGCAGTATTTT
>-|TRBV12-3/TRBV12-4|TRBJ2-4|-
CASSPGSAGNIQYF
TGTGCCAGCAGTCCAGGGTCGGCGGGAAACATTCAGTACTTC
>few|TRBV7-2|TRBJ2-1|-
CASSLDTSRHNEQFF
TGTGCCAGCAGCTTAGACACTAGTCGGCACAATGAGCAGTTCTTC
>few|TRBV5-4|TRBJ2-3|-
CASSPGGGLDTQYF
TGTGCCAGCAGCCCTGGGGGGGGGCTTGATACGCAGTATTTT
>few|TRBV7-2|TRBJ2-1|-
CASSSRTPNEQFF
TGTGCCAGCAGCTCCCGTACCCCCAATGAGCAGTTCTTC
>-|TRBV20-1|TRBJ2-7|-
CSTLGVLHREQYF
TGCAGTACCCTCGGGGTCCTTCACCGCGAGCAGTACTTC
>-|TRBV6-5|TRBJ2-7|-
CASSTGTFNYEQYF
TGTGCCAGCAGTACCGGGACCTTTAATTACGAGCAGTACTTC
>few|TRBV28|TRBJ2-4|-
CASSLSMSNIQYF
TGTGCCAGCAGTTTATCTATGTCAAACATTCAGTACTTC
>few|TRBV3-1|TRBJ2-5|TRBD2
CASSPSSGQETQYF
TGTGCCAGCAGCCCGTCTAGCGGCCAAGAGACCCAGTACTTC
>-|TRBV6-5|TRBJ1-6|TRBD1
CASSTGQYNSPLHF
TGTGCCAGCAGCACGGGACAGTATAATTCACCCCTCCACTTT
>-|TRBV20-1|TRBJ1-4|-
CSAKETGLNEKLFF
TGCAGTGCTAAGGAGACGGGTCTCAATGAAAAACTGTTTTTT
>-|TRBV30|TRBJ1-5|-
CAWSPQVGQPQHF
TGTGCCTGGAGTCCTCAGGTAGGCCAGCCCCAGCATTTT
>-|TRBV4-1|TRBJ1-2|-
CASSQVGGPIGGYTF
TGCGCCAGCAGCCAAGTGGGGGGACCTATTGGTGGCTACACCTTC
>-|TRBV7-9|TRBJ1-6|TRBD1
CASSRRQGPDIPLHF
TGTGCCAGCAGCCGCCGACAGGGGCCAGACATCCCCCTCCACTTT
>few|TRBV7-2|TRBJ2-7|TRBD1
CASTRDRGYEQYF
TGTGCCAGCACCCGGGACAGGGGCTACGAGCAGTACTTC
>few|TRBV28|TRBJ1-2|-
CASSFPGTRYGYTF
TGTGCCAGCAGTTTCCCGGGGACGCGCTATGGCTACACCTTC
>few|TRBV4-1|TRBJ2-7|-
CASSPQVAYSYEQYF
TGCGCCAGCAGCCCTCAGGTAGCGTACTCCTACGAGCAGTACTTC
>many|TRBV5-1|TRBJ2-2|-
CASSLQSTGELFF
TGCGCCAGCAGCTTACAGTCCACCGGGGAGCTGTTTTTT
>-|TRBV3-1|TRBJ2-1|-
CASSQGWRENPYNEQFF
TGTGCCAGCAGCCAAGGGTGGCGGGAAAACCCCTACAATGAGCAGTTCTTC
>few|TRBV27|TRBJ1-4|-
CASSLSLRGGHEKLFF
TGTGCCAGCAGTTTATCGCTTCGGGGAGGTCATGAAAAACTGTTTTTT
>-|TRBV28|TRBJ2-3|-
CARTWRVSDTQYF
TGTGCCAGGACATGGAGGGTATCTGATACGCAGTATTTT
>-|TRBV11-3|TRBJ2-1|TRBD2
CASSLGVAGGTYNEQFF
TGTGCCAGCAGCTTAGGGGTAGCGGGGGGGACGTACAATGAGCAGTTCTTC